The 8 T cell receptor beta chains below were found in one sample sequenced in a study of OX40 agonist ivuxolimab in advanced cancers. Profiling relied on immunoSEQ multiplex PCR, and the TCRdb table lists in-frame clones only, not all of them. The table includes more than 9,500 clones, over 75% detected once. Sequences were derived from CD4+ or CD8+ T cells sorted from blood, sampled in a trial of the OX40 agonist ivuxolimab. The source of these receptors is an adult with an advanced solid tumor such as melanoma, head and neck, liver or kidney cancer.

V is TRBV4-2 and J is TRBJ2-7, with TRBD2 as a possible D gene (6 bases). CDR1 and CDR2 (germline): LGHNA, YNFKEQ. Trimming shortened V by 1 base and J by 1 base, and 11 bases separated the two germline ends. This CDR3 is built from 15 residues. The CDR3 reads CASSQGLASSYEQYF. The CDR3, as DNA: TGTGCCAGCAGCCAAGGCCTAGCGAGTTCCTACGAGCAGTACTTC.

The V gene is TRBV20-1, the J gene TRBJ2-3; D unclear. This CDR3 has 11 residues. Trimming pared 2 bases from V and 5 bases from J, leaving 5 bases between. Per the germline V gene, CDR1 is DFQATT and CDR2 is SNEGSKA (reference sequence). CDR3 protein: CSARSLDTQYF. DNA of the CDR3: TGCAGTGCTAGATCCTTAGATACGCAGTATTTT.

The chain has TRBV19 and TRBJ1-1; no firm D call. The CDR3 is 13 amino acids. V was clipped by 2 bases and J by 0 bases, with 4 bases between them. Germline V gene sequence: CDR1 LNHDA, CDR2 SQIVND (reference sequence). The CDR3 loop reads CASSIIMNTEAFF. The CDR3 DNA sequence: TGTGCCAGTAGTATAATAATGAACACTGAAGCTTTCTTT.

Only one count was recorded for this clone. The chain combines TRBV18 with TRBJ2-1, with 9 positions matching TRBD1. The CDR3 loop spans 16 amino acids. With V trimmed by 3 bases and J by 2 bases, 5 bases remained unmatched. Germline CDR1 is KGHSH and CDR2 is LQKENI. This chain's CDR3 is CASSPGQGAPYNEQFF. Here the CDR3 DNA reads TGTGCCAGCTCACCGGGACAGGGAGCGCCCTACAATGAGCAGTTCTTC.

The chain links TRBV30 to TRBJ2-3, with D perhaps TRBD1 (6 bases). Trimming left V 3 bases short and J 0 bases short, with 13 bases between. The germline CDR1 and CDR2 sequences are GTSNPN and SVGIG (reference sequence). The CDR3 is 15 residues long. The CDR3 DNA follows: TGTGCCTGGAGCCCGGACAGTGCTAGCACAGATACGCAGTATTTT. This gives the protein CAWSPDSASTDTQYF.

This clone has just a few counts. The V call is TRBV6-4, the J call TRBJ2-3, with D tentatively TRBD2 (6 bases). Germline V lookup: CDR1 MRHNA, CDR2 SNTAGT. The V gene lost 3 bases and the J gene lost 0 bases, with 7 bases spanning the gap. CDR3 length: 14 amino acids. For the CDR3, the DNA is TGTGCCAGCAGTGAGGAGGGTAGCACAGATACGCAGTATTTT. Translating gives CASSEEGSTDTQYF.

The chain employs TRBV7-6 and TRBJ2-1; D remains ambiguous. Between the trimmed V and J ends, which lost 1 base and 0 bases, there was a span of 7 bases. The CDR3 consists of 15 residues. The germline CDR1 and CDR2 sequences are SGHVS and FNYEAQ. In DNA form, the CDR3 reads TGTGCCAGCAGCTTAGAAATGAGCTCCTACAATGAGCAGTTCTTC. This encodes CASSLEMSSYNEQFF.

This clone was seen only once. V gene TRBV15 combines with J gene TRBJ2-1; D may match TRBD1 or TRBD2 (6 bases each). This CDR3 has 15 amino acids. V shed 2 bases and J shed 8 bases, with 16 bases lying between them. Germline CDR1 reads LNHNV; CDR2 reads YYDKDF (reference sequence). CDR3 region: CATSRHQGGLDEQFF. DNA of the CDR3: TGTGCCACCAGCAGACATCAAGGGGGGTTGGATGAGCAGTTCTTC. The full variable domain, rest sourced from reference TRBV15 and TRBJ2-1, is DAMVIQNPRYQVTQFGKPVTLSCSQTLNHNVMYWYQQKSSQAPKLLFHYYDKDFNNEADTPDNFQSRRPNTSFCFLDIRSPGLGDTAMYLCATSRHQGGLDEQFFGPGTRLTVL.